The 4 T cell receptor beta chains presented below share a single source sample, sequenced in a study of blood T cell repertoires in COVID-19. The table came from immunoSEQ multiplex PCR; TCRdb's copy has only in-frame clones and leaves some out. The sample yields 200,000 to 250,000 clones, about 90% seen once. Sample: PBMCs or T cells enriched from blood (not recorded which). These receptors were taken from a young woman who had been exposed to COVID-19.

J is TRBJ2-1 and V is TRBV15; no clear D gene. The V end was cut by 3 bases, the J end by 9 bases, with 15 bases between. From germline, CDR1 is LNHNV and CDR2 YYDKDF (reference sequence). The CDR3 runs to 14 residues. As DNA, the CDR3 is TGTGCCACCAGCAGTGAGAAGTTTTGGAGTGAGCAGTTCTTC. This codes for CATSSEKFWSEQFF.

The chain combines TRBV5-4 with TRBJ2-6, with D possibly matching TRBD2 (5 bases). V lost 0 bases, J lost 0 bases, and 10 bases lay in between. CDR1 and CDR2 from the germline V gene are SGHNT and YYREEE (reference sequence). The CDR3 totals 17 residues. For the CDR3, the DNA is TGTGCCAGCAGCTTGGTCTTGGGGAGCTCTGGGGCCAACGTCCTGACTTTC. This translates into CASSLVLGSSGANVLTF.

This chain links TRBV11-2 with TRBJ1-4, with D unresolved. The V end was cut by 4 bases, the J end by 8 bases, with 14 bases between. From germline, CDR1 is SGHAT and CDR2 FQNNGV. The CDR3 runs to 14 residues. In DNA, the CDR3 is TGTGCCAGCAGCTCAGCCGGGGTTGGAGAAAAACTGTTTTTT. Its translation is CASSSAGVGEKLFF.

This chain uses TRBV6-5 with TRBJ1-5, with a weak D call TRBD1 (5 bases). Germline V gene sequence: CDR1 MNHEY, CDR2 SVGAGI. The V end lost 0 bases, the J end lost 5 bases, and 14 bases lay between the germline ends. The CDR3 loop spans 16 amino acids. The CDR3 is CASSYSGGTRDQPQHF. The CDR3 region has the DNA TGTGCCAGCAGTTACTCGGGAGGGACGCGAGATCAGCCCCAGCATTTT.